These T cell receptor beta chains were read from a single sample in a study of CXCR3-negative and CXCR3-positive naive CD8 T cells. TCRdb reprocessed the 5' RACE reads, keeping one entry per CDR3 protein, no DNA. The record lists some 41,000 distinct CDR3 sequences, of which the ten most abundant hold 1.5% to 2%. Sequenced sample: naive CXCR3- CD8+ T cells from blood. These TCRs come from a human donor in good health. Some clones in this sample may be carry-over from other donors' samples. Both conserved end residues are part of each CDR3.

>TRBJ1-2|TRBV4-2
CASSLGIYYGYTF
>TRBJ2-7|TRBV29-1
CSVLDRYAYEQYF
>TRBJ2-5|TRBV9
CASSVTSVGETQYF
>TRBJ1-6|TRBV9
CASSALGGNSPLHF
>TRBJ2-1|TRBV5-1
CASFWGQQSYNEQFF
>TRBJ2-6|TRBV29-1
CSVVGATGANVLTF
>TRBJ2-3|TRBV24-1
CATSGPRLAGAPTDTQYF
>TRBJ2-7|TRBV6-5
CASSYSLVDEQYF
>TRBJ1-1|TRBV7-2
CASSHLRAGVGDTEAFF
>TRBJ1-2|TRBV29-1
CSVGRGDGYTF
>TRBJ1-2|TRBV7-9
CASSLLVGGYTF
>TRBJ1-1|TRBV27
CASRDIMNTEAFF
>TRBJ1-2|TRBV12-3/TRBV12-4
CASSPPGQGEVGYTF
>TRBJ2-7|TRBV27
CASSSMNTYEQYF
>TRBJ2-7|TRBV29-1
CSARTGSDEQYF
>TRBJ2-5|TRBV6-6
CASSYSMDKRWETQYF
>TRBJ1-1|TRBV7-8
CASSPRGDSVSEAFF
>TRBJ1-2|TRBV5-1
CASRQPTNYGYTF
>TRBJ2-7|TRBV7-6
CASSSGQGLHEQYF
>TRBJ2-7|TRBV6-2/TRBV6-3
CASKITYEQYF
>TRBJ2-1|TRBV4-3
CASSQAGAYYNEQFF
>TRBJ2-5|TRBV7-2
CASSLAVRDFQETQYF